This TCR beta chain was sequenced during a study of shared T cell receptors in the human thymus. Germline CDR1 reads SEHNR; CDR2 reads FQNEAQ (reference sequence). The CDR3 runs to 16 residues. V lost 4 bases, J lost 7 bases, and 22 bases lay in between. Libraries were prepared by immunoSEQ multiplex PCR; TCRdb keeps only in-frame clonotypes and omits some of them. Of 600,000 to 900,000 clones listed, approximately 85% are singletons. These data were likewise used in another study, on human thymus T cells. This second study notes: The donors were infants in Finland with congenital heart defects, otherwise immunologically healthy. Thymus pieces cut out during corrective heart surgery were the tissue that was used. Seemingly biased V and J gene usage marked thymic and blood repertoires. Related research examined unrelated individuals and reported that their thymic repertoires overlapped highly.

The chain recombines TRBV7-9 with TRBJ1-2; D is possibly TRBD1 (6 bases). Sequenced: thymocytes. The receptor's source is a girl less than two years old with a congenital heart defect. CDR3 DNA sequence: TGTGCCAGCAGCTCGGCAACAGGGTACGATCTTTGTGGCTACACCTTC. Its protein is CASSSATGYDLCGYTF.